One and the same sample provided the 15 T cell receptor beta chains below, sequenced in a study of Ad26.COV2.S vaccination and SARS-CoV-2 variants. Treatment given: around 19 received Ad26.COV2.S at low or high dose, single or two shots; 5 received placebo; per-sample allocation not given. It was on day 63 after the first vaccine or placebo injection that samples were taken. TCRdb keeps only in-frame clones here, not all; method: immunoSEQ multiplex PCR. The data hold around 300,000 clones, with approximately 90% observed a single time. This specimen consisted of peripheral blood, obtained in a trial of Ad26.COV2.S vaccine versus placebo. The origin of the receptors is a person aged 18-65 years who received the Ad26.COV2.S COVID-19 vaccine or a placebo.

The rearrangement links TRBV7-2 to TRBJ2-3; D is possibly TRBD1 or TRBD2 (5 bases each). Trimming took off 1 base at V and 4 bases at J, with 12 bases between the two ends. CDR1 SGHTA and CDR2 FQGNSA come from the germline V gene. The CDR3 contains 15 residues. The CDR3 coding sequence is TGTGCCAGCAGCTTAGTCCCGGGACGTCCAGATACGCAGTATTTT. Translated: CASSLVPGRPDTQYF.

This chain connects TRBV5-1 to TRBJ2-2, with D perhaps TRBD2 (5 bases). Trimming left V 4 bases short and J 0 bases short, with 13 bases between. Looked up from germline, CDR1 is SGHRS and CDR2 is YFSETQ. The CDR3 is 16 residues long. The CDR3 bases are TGCGCCAGCAGCAACTGGGCGGGCACGAACACCGGGGAGCTGTTTTTT. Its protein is CASSNWAGTNTGELFF.

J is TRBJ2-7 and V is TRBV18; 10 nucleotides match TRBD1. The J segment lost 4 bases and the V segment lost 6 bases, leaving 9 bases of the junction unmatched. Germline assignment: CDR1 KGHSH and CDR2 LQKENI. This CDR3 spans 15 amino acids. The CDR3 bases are TGTGCCAGCTCGCAGCCGGGACAGGGGATTTACGAGCAGTACTTC. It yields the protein CASSQPGQGIYEQYF.

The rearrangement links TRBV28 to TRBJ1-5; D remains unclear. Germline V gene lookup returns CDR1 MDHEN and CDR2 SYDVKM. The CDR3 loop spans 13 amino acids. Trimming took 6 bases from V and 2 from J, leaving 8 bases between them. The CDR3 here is CASRLMGNQPQHF. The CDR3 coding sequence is TGTGCCAGCAGACTCATGGGCAATCAGCCCCAGCATTTT.

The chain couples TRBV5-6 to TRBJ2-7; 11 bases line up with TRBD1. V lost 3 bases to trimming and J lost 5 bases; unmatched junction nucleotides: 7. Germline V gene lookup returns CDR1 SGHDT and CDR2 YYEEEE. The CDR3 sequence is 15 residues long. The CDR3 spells CASSSRRTGGDEQYF. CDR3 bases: TGTGCCAGCAGCTCCAGGAGGACAGGGGGCGACGAGCAGTACTTC.

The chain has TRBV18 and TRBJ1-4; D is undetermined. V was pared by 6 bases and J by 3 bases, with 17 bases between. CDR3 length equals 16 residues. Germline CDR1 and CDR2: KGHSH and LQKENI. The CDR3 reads CASSLQDPSANEKLFF. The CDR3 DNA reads TGTGCCAGCTCTCTACAAGACCCGAGTGCTAATGAAAAACTGTTTTTT.

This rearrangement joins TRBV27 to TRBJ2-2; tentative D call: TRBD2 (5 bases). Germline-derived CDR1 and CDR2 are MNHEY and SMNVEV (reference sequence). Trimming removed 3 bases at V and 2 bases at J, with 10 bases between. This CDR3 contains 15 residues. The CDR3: CASSLVGVNTGELFF. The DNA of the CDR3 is TGTGCCAGCAGTTTGGTCGGGGTAAACACCGGGGAGCTGTTTTTT.

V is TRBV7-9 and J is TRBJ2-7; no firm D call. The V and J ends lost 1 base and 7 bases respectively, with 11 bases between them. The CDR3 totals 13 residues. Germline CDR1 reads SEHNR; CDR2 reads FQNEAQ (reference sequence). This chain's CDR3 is CASSLGATREQYF. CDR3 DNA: TGTGCCAGCAGCTTAGGGGCGACCAGGGAGCAGTACTTC.

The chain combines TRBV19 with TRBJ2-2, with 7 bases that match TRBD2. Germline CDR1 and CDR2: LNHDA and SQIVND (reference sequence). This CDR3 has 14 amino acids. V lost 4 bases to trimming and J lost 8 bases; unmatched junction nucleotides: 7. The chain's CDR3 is CASSRSGMRGELFF. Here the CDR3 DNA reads TGTGCCAGTAGTAGAAGCGGGATGAGGGGGGAGCTGTTTTTT.

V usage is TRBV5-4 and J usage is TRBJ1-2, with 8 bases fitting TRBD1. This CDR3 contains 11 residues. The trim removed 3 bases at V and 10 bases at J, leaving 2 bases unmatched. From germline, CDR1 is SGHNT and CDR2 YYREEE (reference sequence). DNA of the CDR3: TGTGCCAGCAGCTGGGACAGGCACTACACCTTC. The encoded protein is CASSWDRHYTF.

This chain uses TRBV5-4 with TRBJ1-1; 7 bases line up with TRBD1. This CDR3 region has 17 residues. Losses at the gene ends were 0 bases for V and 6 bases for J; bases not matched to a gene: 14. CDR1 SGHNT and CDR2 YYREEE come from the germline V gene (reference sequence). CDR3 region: CASSLAQGEIFFAEAFF. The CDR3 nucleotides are TGTGCCAGCAGCTTGGCGCAGGGGGAAATTTTCTTCGCTGAAGCTTTCTTT. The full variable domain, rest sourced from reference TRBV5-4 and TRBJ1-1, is ETGVTQSPTHLIKTRGQQVTLRCSSQSGHNTVSWYQQALGQGPQFIFQYYREEENGRGNFPPRFSGLQFPNYSSELNVNALELDDSALYLCASSLAQGEIFFAEAFFGQGTRLTVV.

The CDR3 loop is CASSGAGVAGDSYNEQFF. The CDR3 region has the DNA TGTGCCAGCAGTGGAGCGGGGGTAGCGGGGGACTCCTACAATGAGCAGTTCTTC. The chain couples TRBV2 to TRBJ2-1; TRBD2 aligns across 9 bases. In germline, CDR1 is SNHLY, CDR2 FYNNEI. J gave up 0 bases and V 4 bases, and 10 bases lay outside the gene matches. The CDR3 contains 18 residues.

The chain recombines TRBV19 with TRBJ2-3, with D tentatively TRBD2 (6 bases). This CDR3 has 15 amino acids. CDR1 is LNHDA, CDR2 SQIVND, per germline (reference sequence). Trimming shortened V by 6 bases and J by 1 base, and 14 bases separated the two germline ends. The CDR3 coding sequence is TGTGCCAGTAGCCCCCCCGCTAGCGGCACAGATACGCAGTATTTT. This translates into CASSPPASGTDTQYF.

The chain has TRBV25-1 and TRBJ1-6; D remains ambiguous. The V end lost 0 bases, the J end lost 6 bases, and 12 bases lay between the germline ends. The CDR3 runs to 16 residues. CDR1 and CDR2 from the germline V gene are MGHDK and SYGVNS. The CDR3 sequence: CASSEYGSQFNSPLHF. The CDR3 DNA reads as TGTGCCAGCAGTGAATATGGGTCTCAATTTAATTCACCCCTCCACTTT.

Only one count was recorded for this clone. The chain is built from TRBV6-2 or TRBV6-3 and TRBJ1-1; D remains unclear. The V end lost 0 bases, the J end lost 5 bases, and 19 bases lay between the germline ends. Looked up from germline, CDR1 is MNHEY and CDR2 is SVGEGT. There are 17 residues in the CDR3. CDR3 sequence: CASSYSVYAGSVTEAFF. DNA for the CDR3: TGTGCCAGCAGTTACTCGGTATATGCGGGATCTGTAACTGAAGCTTTCTTT.